The T cell receptor (beta chain) under discussion was sequenced for a study of cytomegalovirus exposure and HLA in healthy donors. The protocol was immunoSEQ multiplex PCR, while the TCRdb copy is restricted to in-frame clones and leaves out a portion. The table records some 170,000 clones, 86% of them present only once. Germline CDR1 is SGHNT and CDR2 is YENEEA. The CDR3 is made up of 13 amino acids. Trimming took 1 base from V and 5 from J, leaving 6 bases between them. Findings and limits, study-wide: Rarity held for most TCR sequences, but there were some public TCRs that occurred in many donors. Within the 130 or so validation repertoires, first-cohort TCR clusters tended to co-occur, according to a later analysis.

In the case of this clone: Its antigen is undetermined.

What was sequenced was PBMCs. The chain carries TRBV11-3 and TRBJ1-3; TRBD1 is a possible D gene (6 bases). This TCR derives from a man in his thirties or forties in good health and CMV-seropositive. In DNA form, the CDR3 reads TGTGCCAGCAGCTTAGGGGACAGAAACACCATATATTTT. Its protein product is CASSLGDRNTIYF. Complete variable domain (other parts from reference TRBV11-3 and TRBJ1-3): EAGVVQSPRYKIIEKKQPVAFWCNPISGHNTLYWYLQNLGQGPELLIRYENEEAVDDSQLPKDRFSAERLKGVDSTLKIQPAELGDSAVYLCASSLGDRNTIYFGEGSWLTVV.